This T cell receptor beta chain was identified during a study of shared clonotypes between healthy human individuals. Each subset's genomic DNA was shared equally among a number of immunoSEQ plates. Per sorted-subset replicate PCR, input was roughly 200 ng DNA, representing roughly 30,000 T cell genomes. Repertoires were generated with immunoSEQ multiplex PCR, while TCRdb's copy carries only in-frame clones and drops some. This sample carries about 2.1 million clones, about 92% of them seen once, and the ten largest clones take roughly 1.8%. Whole-study findings and limits: On the whole, naive subsets had larger estimated richness than memory subsets had. In contrast to clonotypes shared by all four donors, non-shared clonotypes had lower generation probabilities.

The CDR3 is 14 residues long. Per germline, CDR1 MNHEY and CDR2 SMNVEV (reference sequence). With 4 bases clipped from V and 8 bases from J, the junction kept 6 bases outside the gene matches. CD8 cells regarded as naive lacked CD45RO, were positively chosen for CCR7, and omitted terminally differentiated effector memory CD45RA+ cells. Regarding this clone: The antigen is undetermined.

Sequencing was done on a sample of naive CD8+ T cells from PBMCs. This chain uses TRBV27 with TRBJ1-4; 8 bases map to TRBD1. This receptor was obtained from a man aged 18 to 30 in good health. Some clones in this sample may be carry-over from other donors' samples. The CDR3 here is CASSSSTGDEKLFF. The CDR3 DNA is TGTGCCAGCAGTTCCTCGACAGGGGACGAAAAACTGTTTTTT. The variable domain in full, with the rest retrieved from reference TRBV27 and TRBJ1-4, is EAQVTQNPRYLITVTGKKLTVTCSQNMNHEYMSWYRQDPGLGLRQIYYSMNVEVTDKGDVPEGYKVSRKEKRNFPLILESPSPNQTSLYFCASSSSTGDEKLFFGSGTQLSVL.